This T cell receptor (beta chain) appears in the sequencing data of a study of Graves' ophthalmopathy and Graves' hyperthyroidism. Losses at the gene ends were 2 bases for V and 2 bases for J; bases not matched to a gene: 6. From germline, CDR1 is MNHNS and CDR2 SASEGT. The CDR3 length is 16 residues. Uncontrolled infections, other autoimmune diseases, pregnancy or lactation barred patients from enrollment. Reliance was placed on clinical symptoms, serum thyroxine, TRAb, thyroid ultrasound and orbital computed tomography for diagnosis. PBMCs were density-gradient isolated from around 9.2 ml fresh blood. Amplification of TCR beta CDR3 regions used RNA transcripts. Investigators did first-round RT-PCR with HTBI primers, then second-round multiplex PCR. Via MiXCR, TCRdb re-called the multiplex PCR reads, giving one row per CDR3 protein. Of about 500,000 distinct CDR3 sequences listed, 13% to 15% are singletons.

This clonotype occurred many times. The V call is TRBV6-1, the J call TRBJ2-7; TRBD2 aligns across 10 bases. The TCR sequence derives from a woman in her twenties or thirties with Graves' ophthalmopathy. The sequencing input was blood. The CDR3 protein is CASSELAGGYPYEQYF. The CDR3 DNA reads as TGTGCCAGCAGTGAATTAGCGGGAGGATACCCCTACGAGCAGTACTTC.